Listed here are 31 T cell receptor beta chains from one sample, sequenced in a study of T-cell memory formation after mild COVID-19. TCRdb processed the 5' RACE reads anew with MiXCR; each CDR3 protein has one entry. This sample yields about 440,000 distinct CDR3 sequences, of which around 19% are seen a single time; 8.4% belongs to the top ten. Sequencing was performed on PBMCs or a T cell subset sorted from them (not recorded which). These receptors were obtained from an adult woman who had mild COVID-19 (a few samples of this study predate the infection). Cell type and time point are not known.

The chain carries TRBV7-6 and TRBJ1-1; D may be TRBD1 (5 bases). CDR1 is SGHVS and CDR2 is FNYEAQ in the germline V gene. V was pared by 3 bases and J by 1 base, with 12 bases between. This CDR3 is built from 15 residues. The DNA of the CDR3 is TGTGCCAGCAGCTTGCCGAGGGGATCGAACACTGAAGCTTTCTTT. Translation gives CASSLPRGSNTEAFF.

This clonotype showed up many times. The chain carries TRBV3-1 and TRBJ2-3; TRBD2 aligns across 16 bases. Germline CDR1 is LGHDT and CDR2 is YNNKEL (reference sequence). CDR3 length: 17 residues. Trimming at V came to 4 bases and at J to 0 bases, leaving 1 base not matched to a gene. DNA for the CDR3: TGTGCCAGCAGCCGGGGACTAGCGGGGGGGAGCACAGATACGCAGTATTTT. Its protein is CASSRGLAGGSTDTQYF.

This clonotype was observed a few times. The chain recombines TRBV28 with TRBJ2-7; the match to TRBD2 covers 8 bases. The junction had 4 bases not matched to a gene; V was cut back by 4 bases and J by 2 bases. The V gene's germline CDR1 is MDHEN and CDR2 SYDVKM. The CDR3 extends over 14 amino acids. CDR3 DNA: TGTGCCAGCAGTTCCACGGGGGGGGCCTACGAGCAGTACTTC. Protein product: CASSSTGGAYEQYF.

This clonotype was seen a few times. V usage is TRBV5-1 and J usage is TRBJ2-5; tentatively, D is TRBD2 (6 bases). V lost 0 bases, J lost 4 bases, and 19 bases lay in between. Germline V gene data show CDR1 as SGHRS and CDR2 as YFSETQ. This CDR3 contains 17 residues. The CDR3 spells CASSLGGSGTTPETQYF. CDR3 DNA: TGCGCCAGCAGCTTGGGAGGTAGCGGCACTACTCCAGAGACCCAGTACTTC.

The J gene is TRBJ2-7, the V gene TRBV5-6; D is possibly TRBD1 or TRBD2 (5 bases each). Germline CDR1 and CDR2: SGHDT and YYEEEE. The ends were cut back, 0 bases at V and 9 bases at J, with 13 bases in the middle. The CDR3 has 13 amino acids. For the CDR3, the DNA is TGTGCCAGCAGCTTGGCCGGGACGGACGTGCAGTACTTC. It codes for CASSLAGTDVQYF.

The rearrangement links TRBV11-2 to TRBJ2-7, with TRBD2 as a possible D gene (5 bases). Trimming removed 6 bases from V and 0 bases from J, with 18 bases in between. Germline CDR1 reads SGHAT; CDR2 reads FQNNGV. This CDR3 has 16 amino acids. The CDR3 is CASSPQRASSSYEQYF. CDR3 DNA: TGTGCCAGCAGTCCTCAGAGGGCCTCGTCCTCCTACGAGCAGTACTTC.

CDR3 bases: TGCAGCGTTGAAGGCCCGGGGGCGACCTACGAGCAGTACTTC. It codes for CSVEGPGATYEQYF. V and J are TRBV29-1 and TRBJ2-7, with D possibly called TRBD1 or TRBD2 (6 bases each). This CDR3 contains 14 residues. V lost 1 base and J 2 bases, leaving 12 bases between the germline ends. Germline CDR1 SQVTM, CDR2 ANQGSEA.

This clonotype was detected only a few times. The gene calls are TRBV24-1 and TRBJ2-2, with D possibly TRBD2 on 6 matching bases. Germline CDR1 is KGHDR and CDR2 is SFDVKD. Trimming removed 5 bases at V and 5 bases at J, with 8 bases between. The CDR3 has 13 amino acids. The CDR3 region has the DNA TGTGCCACCAGTGTTGCGGGGACCGGGGAGCTGTTTTTT. Translation gives CATSVAGTGELFF.

This clonotype was picked up a small number of times. The V and J genes are TRBV9 and TRBJ1-1, with D uncertain. This CDR3 is 13 amino acids long. Germline V gene lookup returns CDR1 SGDLS and CDR2 YYNGEE. V was pared by 4 bases and J by 6 bases, with 13 bases between. The CDR3 protein is CASSPKTGSEAFF. Written as DNA, the CDR3 is TGTGCCAGCAGCCCTAAGACGGGATCTGAAGCTTTCTTT.

The table lists this clonotype with a few counts. The V and J genes are TRBV20-1 and TRBJ2-5; D unresolved. The CDR3 spans 10 residues. The germline gives CDR1 DFQATT, CDR2 SNEGSKA (reference sequence). V lost 8 bases to trimming and J lost 4 bases, with 8 bases between them. The CDR3 sequence is CSHMGETQYF. CDR3 DNA sequence: TGCAGTCATATGGGAGAGACCCAGTACTTC.

This chain connects TRBV11-2 to TRBJ2-5, with 8 bases identical to TRBD2. Trimming cost V 2 bases and J 0 bases; bases outside gene matches: 11. The CDR3 spans 18 residues. Germline CDR1 SGHAT, CDR2 FQNNGV. The DNA for the CDR3 is TGTGCCAGCAGCTTAACCGGGGACTGGCGGGAGGACCAAGAGACCCAGTACTTC. Its translation: CASSLTGDWREDQETQYF.

V and J are TRBV7-9 and TRBJ2-2, with TRBD2 matching 8 bases. The germline gives CDR1 SEHNR, CDR2 FQNEAQ (reference sequence). The V gene end was trimmed by 5 bases and the J gene end by 0 bases; junction bases not matched to a gene: 2. The CDR3 runs to 15 residues. CDR3 nucleotide sequence: TGTGCCAGCAGCCGGGGACTAGCGAACACCGGGGAGCTGTTTTTT. This sequence encodes CASSRGLANTGELFF.

The V call is TRBV29-1, the J call TRBJ1-1, with a possible D match to TRBD1 (6 bases). Trimming left V 6 bases short and J 2 bases short, with 7 bases between. CDR3 length: 11 amino acids. Germline values: CDR1 SQVTM, CDR2 ANQGSEA. The CDR3 loop is CSVDSNTEAFF. As DNA, the CDR3 is TGCAGCGTGGACAGTAACACTGAAGCTTTCTTT.

The sample holds a few counts of this clonotype. The rearrangement joins TRBV7-3 to TRBJ2-1; no reliable D call. The ends were cut back, 5 bases at V and 7 bases at J, with 21 bases in the middle. This CDR3 contains 16 residues. The germline V gene has CDR1 SGHTA and CDR2 FQGTGA. In DNA form, the CDR3 reads TGTGCCAGCAGCCCCGATGGGAACACATGGATTAATGAGCAGTTCTTC. Its protein product is CASSPDGNTWINEQFF.

The gene calls are TRBV11-2 and TRBJ2-7, with unresolved D. V gave up 1 base and J gave up 3 bases, with 7 bases separating them. Germline V gene data show CDR1 as SGHAT and CDR2 as FQNNGV. CDR3 length: 13 residues. CDR3 in amino acids: CASSLARYYEQYF. CDR3 DNA sequence: TGTGCCAGCAGCTTAGCGAGGTACTACGAGCAGTACTTC.

This clonotype was detected only a few times. This sequence joins TRBV5-4 and TRBJ2-5, with TRBD1 as a possible D gene (5 bases). V lost 2 bases to trimming and J lost 3 bases, with 8 bases between them. This CDR3 comprises 13 residues. Per germline, CDR1 SGHNT and CDR2 YYREEE (reference sequence). The chain's CDR3 is CASSLAGKETQYF. CDR3 nucleotides: TGTGCCAGCAGCTTAGCAGGGAAAGAGACCCAGTACTTC.

This clonotype was detected a few times. This chain uses TRBV5-6 with TRBJ2-4; perhaps D is TRBD1 or TRBD2 (5 bases each). This CDR3 comprises 16 residues. CDR1 is SGHDT and CDR2 is YYEEEE in the germline V gene. V was cut by 5 bases and J by 3 bases, with 18 bases left in between. The CDR3 DNA reads TGTGCCAGCAGTACCAGGGACCCTAAAATCAAAAACATTCAGTACTTC. This encodes CASSTRDPKIKNIQYF.

The V gene is TRBV5-5, the J gene TRBJ1-2; D ambiguous. The CDR3 covers 15 residues. The germline V and J ends were trimmed by 1 base and 1 base, with 11 bases remaining between them. Germline V gives CDR1 SGHKS, CDR2 YYEKEE (reference sequence). CDR3 sequence: CASSLYQTDNYGYTF. The DNA for the CDR3 is TGTGCCAGCAGCTTGTACCAGACTGATAACTATGGCTACACCTTC.

This chain links TRBV27 with TRBJ1-1, with 10 bases aligning to TRBD1. J was trimmed by 0 bases and V by 8 bases; bases with no gene match: 3. This CDR3 contains 14 residues. Germline values: CDR1 MNHEY, CDR2 SMNVEV (reference sequence). CDR3 bases: TGTGCCAGCTCGGACAGGGGGATGAACACTGAAGCTTTCTTT. This codes for CASSDRGMNTEAFF.

This clonotype was found a few times. The rearrangement joins TRBV12-3 or TRBV12-4 to TRBJ2-5; 14 bases map to TRBD2. The CDR3 is 18 amino acids. V was clipped by 6 bases and J by 2 bases; unmatched bases: 11. CDR3 coding DNA: TGTGCCAGCAGCCCTCTCGGACTAGCGGGGGGCACTCAAGAGACCCAGTACTTC. Its protein product is CASSPLGLAGGTQETQYF.

The chain links TRBV3-1 to TRBJ2-1; unclear D gene. From germline, CDR1 is LGHDT and CDR2 YNNKEL (reference sequence). The CDR3 runs 13 residues. The ends were cut back, 4 bases at V and 8 bases at J, with 12 bases in the middle. The CDR3 loop is CASSRARGHEQFF. DNA for the CDR3: TGTGCCAGCAGCCGAGCAAGAGGTCATGAGCAGTTCTTC.

This clonotype occurred a few times. The gene calls are TRBV3-1 and TRBJ2-2, with unresolved D. Between the trimmed V and J ends, which lost 4 bases and 5 bases, there was a span of 20 bases. The CDR3 totals 17 residues. Germline loops: CDR1 LGHDT, CDR2 YNNKEL (reference sequence). The CDR3 DNA sequence: TGTGCCAGCAGCCCGAGAGGACGCAGTCTTGCAACCGGGGAGCTGTTTTTT. Its protein is CASSPRGRSLATGELFF.

V gene TRBV9 combines with J gene TRBJ2-2; D remains ambiguous. The germline gives CDR1 SGDLS, CDR2 YYNGEE. The CDR3 runs to 15 residues. V was clipped by 0 bases and J by 5 bases, with 11 bases between them. CDR3 sequence (DNA): TGTGCCAGCAGCGTAGTATCCGGGTTTACCGGGGAGCTGTTTTTT. As protein: CASSVVSGFTGELFF.

This clonotype was counted a few times. The chain recombines TRBV6-1 with TRBJ2-1; TRBD1 or TRBD2 may be the D gene (5 bases each). The CDR3 has 16 residues. Germline CDR1 reads MNHNS; CDR2 reads SASEGT. The germline V and J ends were trimmed by 8 bases and 3 bases, with 20 bases remaining between them. The CDR3 DNA sequence: TGTGCCAGCGCTCCCCGCGAGGGGCCCCTCTACAATGAGCAGTTCTTC. Translated: CASAPREGPLYNEQFF.

A few counts support this clonotype. At one end, the junction sequence differs from germline, possibly due to a read error. V and J are TRBV7-2 and TRBJ2-1; no reliable D call. CDR1 is SGHTA, CDR2 FQGNSA, per germline. The CDR3 covers 14 residues. In DNA form, the CDR3 reads TGTGCCAGCACCTTAACCTCTCGCCCGGCTGAGCAGTTCTTC. Its translation is CASTLTSRPAEQFF.

This clonotype was seen many times. The V call is TRBV6-5, the J call TRBJ1-2; 9 bases line up with TRBD1. Germline V CDR1 and CDR2: MNHEY, SVGAGI. There are 15 residues in the CDR3. V was pared by 6 bases and J by 7 bases, with 12 bases of the junction left unmatched. CDR3 residues: CASSLTGTGSSGYTF. The DNA of the CDR3 is TGTGCCAGCAGCCTTACCGGGACAGGGTCGAGTGGCTACACCTTC.

This chain joins TRBV3-1 and TRBJ2-2; D remains ambiguous. CDR1 and CDR2 (germline): LGHDT, YNNKEL (reference sequence). V dropped 2 bases and J dropped 7 bases, with 2 bases sitting between them. This CDR3 comprises 11 residues. DNA of the CDR3: TGTGCCAGCAGCCAACTCGGGGAGCTGTTTTTT. Translation gives CASSQLGELFF.

In its sample, this clonotype was seen a few times. The chain combines TRBV19 with TRBJ1-6, with D tentatively TRBD1 (5 bases). Trimming left V 4 bases short and J 8 bases short, with 15 bases between. Per germline, CDR1 LNHDA and CDR2 SQIVND (reference sequence). This CDR3 spans 15 amino acids. The CDR3 region has the DNA TGTGCCAGTAGTAGCAGTCAGGGCTTCGATTCACCCCTCCACTTT. Its translation: CASSSSQGFDSPLHF.

This clonotype was recorded a few times. The J gene is TRBJ1-5, the V gene TRBV5-6, with D possibly matching TRBD1 (6 bases). Germline assignment: CDR1 SGHDT and CDR2 YYEEEE. V was cut by 1 base and J by 1 base, with 18 bases left in between. The CDR3 runs 18 residues. In DNA, the CDR3 is TGTGCCAGCAGCTTGTTTACAGGGAAGAGGATGAGCAATCAGCCCCAGCATTTT. Protein: CASSLFTGKRMSNQPQHF.

This clonotype was observed a few times. The chain carries TRBV7-2 and TRBJ2-5; D tentatively reads TRBD1 or TRBD2 (5 bases each). V lost 3 bases and J lost 5, with 19 bases in between. Germline CDR1 and CDR2: SGHTA and FQGNSA. The CDR3 has 16 residues. The CDR3 reads CASSFLLDEGTETQYF. DNA of the CDR3: TGTGCCAGCAGCTTCCTACTTGACGAGGGGACGGAGACCCAGTACTTC.

The chain employs TRBV5-5 and TRBJ2-6; TRBD2 is a possible D gene (6 bases). Per the germline V gene, CDR1 is SGHKS and CDR2 is YYEKEE (reference sequence). The CDR3 totals 15 residues. Trimming shortened V by 2 bases and J by 4 bases, and 10 bases separated the two germline ends. The CDR3 DNA is TGTGCCAGCAGCTTCGCGGGGCCCGGGGCCAACGTCCTGACTTTC. As protein: CASSFAGPGANVLTF.